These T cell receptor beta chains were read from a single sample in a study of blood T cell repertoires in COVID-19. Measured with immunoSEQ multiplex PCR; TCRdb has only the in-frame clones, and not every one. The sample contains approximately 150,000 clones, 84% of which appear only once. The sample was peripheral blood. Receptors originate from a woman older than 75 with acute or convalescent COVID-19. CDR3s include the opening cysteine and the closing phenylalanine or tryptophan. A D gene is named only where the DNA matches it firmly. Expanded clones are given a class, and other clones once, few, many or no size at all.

cdr3_aa: CASSPNLRQPQHF
cdr3_nt: TGTGCCAGCAGCCCTAATTTGCGTCAGCCCCAGCATTTT
d_call: .
clone_size: .
j_call: TRBJ1-5
v_call: TRBV7-2

cdr3_aa: CASSIVERTGDGYTF
cdr3_nt: TGTGCCAGTAGTATAGTGGAAAGGACAGGGGATGGCTACACCTTC
d_call: TRBD1
clone_size: .
j_call: TRBJ1-2
v_call: TRBV19

cdr3_aa: CASRDREWSGYTF
cdr3_nt: TGTGCCAGCAGGGACAGGGAGTGGAGTGGCTACACCTTC
d_call: TRBD1
clone_size: .
j_call: TRBJ1-2
v_call: TRBV25-1

cdr3_aa: CASRGQGAPYNEQFF
cdr3_nt: TGTGCCAGCAGAGGACAGGGGGCACCCTACAATGAGCAGTTCTTC
d_call: TRBD1
clone_size: .
j_call: TRBJ2-1
v_call: TRBV25-1

cdr3_aa: CASSKPTGAFTDTQYF
cdr3_nt: TGTGCCAGTAGTAAGCCGACAGGGGCTTTCACAGATACGCAGTATTTT
d_call: TRBD1
clone_size: .
j_call: TRBJ2-3
v_call: TRBV19

cdr3_aa: CASSFAGANTGELFF
cdr3_nt: TGTGCCAGCAGCTTTGCGGGAGCGAACACCGGGGAGCTGTTTTTT
d_call: TRBD2
clone_size: once
j_call: TRBJ2-2
v_call: TRBV5-4

cdr3_aa: CASSLTQGTNEKLFF
cdr3_nt: TGTGCCAGCAGCTTAACACAGGGCACTAATGAAAAACTGTTTTTT
d_call: .
clone_size: .
j_call: TRBJ1-4
v_call: TRBV7-6

cdr3_aa: CATHSGVQETQYF
cdr3_nt: TGTGCCACACACAGCGGGGTCCAAGAGACCCAGTACTTC
d_call: TRBD2
clone_size: once
j_call: TRBJ2-5
v_call: TRBV19

cdr3_aa: CASSQTTSGVAQYF
cdr3_nt: TGTGCCAGCAGCCAGACGACTAGCGGGGTAGCGCAGTATTTT
d_call: TRBD2
clone_size: .
j_call: TRBJ2-3
v_call: TRBV7-2

cdr3_aa: CASSLVGRLGVTEAFF
cdr3_nt: TGTGCCAGCAGCTTGGTTGGACGGCTAGGGGTCACTGAAGCTTTCTTT
d_call: .
clone_size: .
j_call: TRBJ1-1
v_call: TRBV5-6

cdr3_aa: CAWNTQGPDTQYF
cdr3_nt: TGTGCCTGGAATACACAGGGTCCAGATACGCAGTATTTT
d_call: .
clone_size: .
j_call: TRBJ2-3
v_call: TRBV30

cdr3_aa: CATSSSSGNEQFF
cdr3_nt: TGTGCCACCAGCAGCTCTAGTGGTAATGAGCAGTTCTTC
d_call: .
clone_size: .
j_call: TRBJ2-1
v_call: TRBV15

cdr3_aa: CASSYSLWDRKHEQYF
cdr3_nt: TGTGCCAGCAGTTACTCACTCTGGGACAGAAAACACGAGCAGTACTTC
d_call: TRBD1
clone_size: few
j_call: TRBJ2-7
v_call: TRBV6-5

cdr3_aa: CASSYTRGDRLFF
cdr3_nt: TGTGCCAGCAGTTACACCCGGGGGGATAGACTGTTTTTT
d_call: .
clone_size: .
j_call: TRBJ1-4
v_call: TRBV6-2/TRBV6-3

cdr3_aa: CASSIQGGSEKLFF
cdr3_nt: TGTGCCAGCAGCATACAGGGGGGCAGTGAAAAACTGTTTTTT
d_call: TRBD1
clone_size: .
j_call: TRBJ1-4
v_call: TRBV5-6

cdr3_aa: CASSLRDRGREKLFF
cdr3_nt: TGTGCCAGCAGCCTCCGGGACAGGGGGCGTGAAAAACTGTTTTTT
d_call: TRBD1
clone_size: .
j_call: TRBJ1-4
v_call: TRBV9

cdr3_aa: CASSLDPVTDEQFF
cdr3_nt: TGTGCCAGCAGCTTAGATCCGGTGACTGATGAGCAGTTCTTC
d_call: .
clone_size: .
j_call: TRBJ2-1
v_call: TRBV11-3

cdr3_aa: CASSPVRGNTEAFF
cdr3_nt: TGTGCCAGCAGCCCGGTACGGGGGAACACTGAAGCTTTCTTT
d_call: .
clone_size: .
j_call: TRBJ1-1
v_call: TRBV7-9

cdr3_aa: CASSLPPRDRGRTEAFF
cdr3_nt: TGTGCCAGCAGCTTACCCCCCCGGGACAGGGGGAGAACTGAAGCTTTCTTT
d_call: TRBD1
clone_size: .
j_call: TRBJ1-1
v_call: TRBV7-2

cdr3_aa: CASSPSYLAGVGYNEQFF
cdr3_nt: TGCGCCAGCAGCCCGAGTTACCTAGCGGGAGTTGGTTACAATGAGCAGTTCTTC
d_call: TRBD2
clone_size: .
j_call: TRBJ2-1
v_call: TRBV5-1

cdr3_aa: CASSTSRGLPDTQYF
cdr3_nt: TGTGCCAGCTCTACGTCGAGGGGGCTGCCAGATACGCAGTATTTT
d_call: TRBD1
clone_size: .
j_call: TRBJ2-3
v_call: TRBV11-2

cdr3_aa: CASSYGGAGGELFF
cdr3_nt: TGTGCCAGCAGTTACGGGGGGGCGGGCGGGGAGCTGTTTTTT
d_call: .
clone_size: .
j_call: TRBJ2-2
v_call: TRBV6-2/TRBV6-3

cdr3_aa: CSFLSNTEAFF
cdr3_nt: TGCAGTTTTTTATCGAACACTGAAGCTTTCTTT
d_call: .
clone_size: .
j_call: TRBJ1-1
v_call: TRBV20-1

cdr3_aa: CASSQWGDNYGYTF
cdr3_nt: TGTGCCAGCAGCCAATGGGGCGATAACTATGGCTACACCTTC
d_call: .
clone_size: .
j_call: TRBJ1-2
v_call: TRBV3-1/TRBV3-2

cdr3_aa: CSGRTSGVAGELFF
cdr3_nt: TGCAGCGGCCGAACTAGCGGGGTGGCCGGGGAGCTGTTTTTT
d_call: TRBD2
clone_size: .
j_call: TRBJ2-2
v_call: TRBV29-1

cdr3_aa: CSVELAGKETQYF
cdr3_nt: TGCAGCGTTGAACTAGCGGGGAAAGAGACCCAGTACTTC
d_call: TRBD2
clone_size: .
j_call: TRBJ2-5
v_call: TRBV29-1

cdr3_aa: CASKQRVSYEQYF
cdr3_nt: TGTGCCAGCAAACAGAGAGTCTCCTACGAGCAGTACTTC
d_call: .
clone_size: few
j_call: TRBJ2-7
v_call: TRBV6-5

cdr3_aa: CAWSWGQGLSQPQHF
cdr3_nt: TGTGCCTGGAGTTGGGGCCAGGGTCTGAGTCAGCCCCAGCATTTT
d_call: .
clone_size: .
j_call: TRBJ1-5
v_call: TRBV30

cdr3_aa: CASSPRTEAGNTIYF
cdr3_nt: TGTGCCAGTAGTCCTCGGACAGAGGCTGGAAACACCATATATTTT
d_call: .
clone_size: .
j_call: TRBJ1-3
v_call: TRBV19

cdr3_aa: CASRRGQQNTEAFF
cdr3_nt: TGTGCCAGTAGAAGGGGACAGCAGAACACTGAAGCTTTCTTT
d_call: TRBD1
clone_size: .
j_call: TRBJ1-1
v_call: TRBV19

cdr3_aa: CASSANTGSDGYTF
cdr3_nt: TGTGCCAGCAGCGCCAACACAGGGTCGGATGGCTACACCTTC
d_call: .
clone_size: .
j_call: TRBJ1-2
v_call: TRBV9

cdr3_aa: CASSYAPRGQVNATNEKLFF
cdr3_nt: TGTGCCAGCAGTTACGCCCCCCGGGGACAGGTAAACGCAACTAATGAAAAACTGTTTTTT
d_call: TRBD1
clone_size: .
j_call: TRBJ1-4
v_call: TRBV6-2/TRBV6-3

cdr3_aa: CASSPGTGDQPQHF
cdr3_nt: TGTGCCAGCTCACCGGGGACAGGGGATCAGCCCCAGCATTTT
d_call: TRBD1
clone_size: .
j_call: TRBJ1-5
v_call: TRBV18

cdr3_aa: CASSPYGGSGANVLTF
cdr3_nt: TGCGCCAGCAGCCCATACGGGGGTTCCGGGGCCAACGTCCTGACTTTC
d_call: .
clone_size: .
j_call: TRBJ2-6
v_call: TRBV4-3

cdr3_aa: CAWRGVRGTSGNTIYF
cdr3_nt: TGTGCCTGGAGAGGGGTCAGGGGGACCTCTGGAAACACCATATATTTT
d_call: TRBD1
clone_size: .
j_call: TRBJ1-3
v_call: TRBV30

cdr3_aa: CASSAMTASGNTIYF
cdr3_nt: TGTGCCAGCAGCGCCATGACAGCTTCTGGAAACACCATATATTTT
d_call: .
clone_size: few
j_call: TRBJ1-3
v_call: TRBV5-6

cdr3_aa: CASSSLAGGFDNEQFF
cdr3_nt: TGTGCCAGCAGCTCCCTAGCGGGAGGTTTCGACAATGAGCAGTTCTTC
d_call: TRBD2
clone_size: .
j_call: TRBJ2-1
v_call: TRBV7-9

cdr3_aa: CASSLGSGQGAYEQYF
cdr3_nt: TGTGCCAGCAGCTTAGGGTCCGGACAGGGGGCTTACGAGCAGTACTTC
d_call: TRBD1
clone_size: once
j_call: TRBJ2-7
v_call: TRBV7-9

cdr3_aa: CASSQAGTGKANQPQHF
cdr3_nt: TGCGCCAGCAGTCAAGCAGGGACAGGGAAGGCCAATCAGCCCCAGCATTTT
d_call: TRBD1
clone_size: .
j_call: TRBJ1-5
v_call: TRBV23-1

cdr3_aa: CAWSIDRVQPQHF
cdr3_nt: TGTGCCTGGAGTATCGACAGGGTTCAGCCCCAGCATTTT
d_call: TRBD1
clone_size: .
j_call: TRBJ1-5
v_call: TRBV30

cdr3_aa: CASGDRVEETQYF
cdr3_nt: TGTGCCAGCGGGGACAGGGTAGAGGAGACCCAGTACTTC
d_call: TRBD1
clone_size: .
j_call: TRBJ2-5
v_call: TRBV25-1